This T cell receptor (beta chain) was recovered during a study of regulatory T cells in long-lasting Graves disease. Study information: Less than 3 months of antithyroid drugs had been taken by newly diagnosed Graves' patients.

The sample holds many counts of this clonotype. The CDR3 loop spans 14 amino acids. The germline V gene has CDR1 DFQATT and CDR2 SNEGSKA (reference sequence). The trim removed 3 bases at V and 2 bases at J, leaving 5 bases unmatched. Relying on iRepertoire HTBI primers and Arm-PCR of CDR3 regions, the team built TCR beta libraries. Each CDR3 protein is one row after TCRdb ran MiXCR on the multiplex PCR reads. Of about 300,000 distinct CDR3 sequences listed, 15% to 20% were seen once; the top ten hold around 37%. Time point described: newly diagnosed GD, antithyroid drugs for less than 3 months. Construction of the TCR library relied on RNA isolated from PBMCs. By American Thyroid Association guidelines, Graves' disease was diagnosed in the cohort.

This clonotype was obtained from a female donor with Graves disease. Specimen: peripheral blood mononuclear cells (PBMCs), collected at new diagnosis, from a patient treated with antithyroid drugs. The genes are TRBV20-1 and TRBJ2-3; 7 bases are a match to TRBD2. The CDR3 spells CSARPSGITDTQYF. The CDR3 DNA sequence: TGCAGTGCTAGGCCTAGCGGAATCACAGATACGCAGTATTTT.